This T cell receptor (beta chain) was identified during a study of a mutant IDH1 vaccine in newly diagnosed glioma. As for this clone: Its target is unknown.

Noted time point: week 23, last vaccination. Vaccinated patients received 300 ug of mutant IDH1 20-mer peptide per dose, with topical imiquimod. TCRdb keeps only in-frame clones here, not all; method: immunoSEQ multiplex PCR. The sample has fewer than 45,000 clones, 78% seen once; the top ten hold about 6.3%. This CDR3 has 14 amino acids. Germline CDR1 is SGDLS and CDR2 is YYNGEE. V shed 4 bases, J shed 9 bases, and the junction held 10 bases outside the gene matches. The chain employs TRBV9 and TRBJ1-2; TRBD1 aligns across 9 bases. The material sequenced was PBMCs, taken from a glioma patient whose treatment included an IDH1 peptide vaccine. This sequence was found in a woman in her forties with glioma. Some clones in this sample may be carry-over from other donors' samples. The CDR3: CASSPPGQGFSYTF. In DNA, the CDR3 is TGTGCCAGCAGCCCCCCGGGACAGGGATTTAGCTACACCTTC.